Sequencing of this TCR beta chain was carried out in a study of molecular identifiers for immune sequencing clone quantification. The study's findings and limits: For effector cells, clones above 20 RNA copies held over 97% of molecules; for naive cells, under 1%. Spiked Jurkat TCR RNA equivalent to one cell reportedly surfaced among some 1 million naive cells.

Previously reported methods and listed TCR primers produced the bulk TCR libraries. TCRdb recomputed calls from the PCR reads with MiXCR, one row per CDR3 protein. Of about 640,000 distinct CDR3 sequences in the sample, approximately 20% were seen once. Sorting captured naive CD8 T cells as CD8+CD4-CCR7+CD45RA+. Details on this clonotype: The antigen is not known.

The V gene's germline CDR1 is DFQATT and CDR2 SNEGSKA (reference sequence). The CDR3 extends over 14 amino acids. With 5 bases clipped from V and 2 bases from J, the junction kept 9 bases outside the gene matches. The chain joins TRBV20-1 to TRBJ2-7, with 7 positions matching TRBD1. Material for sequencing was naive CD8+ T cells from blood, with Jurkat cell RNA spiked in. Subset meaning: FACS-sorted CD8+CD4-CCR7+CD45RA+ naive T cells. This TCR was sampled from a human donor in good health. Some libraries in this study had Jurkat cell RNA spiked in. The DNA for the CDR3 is TGCAGTGCTGGGGACAGTAGGGGAGCCTACGAGCAGTACTTC. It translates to CSAGDSRGAYEQYF.